The 23 T cell receptor beta chains reported below all come from one sample, sequenced in a study of stem cell transplantation in POMP-related autoinflammatory disease. Libraries were prepared by immunoSEQ multiplex PCR; TCRdb keeps only in-frame clonotypes and omits some of them. The table has some 30,000 clones, just over 85% seen once; the top ten hold approximately 0.72%. Sample: CD4+ T cells from PBMCs, taken before stem cell transplantation. The receptors derive from a human donor with POMP-related autoinflammation and immune dysregulation (PRAID).

This clone was seen only a few times. V gene TRBV5-6 combines with J gene TRBJ1-6, with TRBD1 matching 9 bases. Trimming removed 3 bases from V and 8 bases from J; junction bases left unmatched: 3. Looked up from germline, CDR1 is SGHDT and CDR2 is YYEEEE. The CDR3 totals 14 residues. Here the CDR3 DNA reads TGTGCCAGCAGCTGGGGACAGGGTTATTCACCCCTCCACTTT. Its protein is CASSWGQGYSPLHF. The whole variable domain, filled in from reference TRBV5-6 and TRBJ1-6, reads DAGVTQSPTHLIKTRGQQVTLRCSPKSGHDTVSWYQQALGQGPQFIFQYYEEEERQRGNFPDRFSGHQFPNYSSELNVNALLLGDSALYLCASSWGQGYSPLHFGNGTRLTVT.

V usage is TRBV4-1 and J usage is TRBJ1-1, with 7 bases lining up with TRBD1. CDR1 is MGHRA and CDR2 is YSYEKL in the germline V gene. V was clipped by 7 bases and J by 0 bases; unmatched bases: 8. The CDR3 sequence is 15 residues long. The CDR3 loop reads CASTRQGGLNTEAFF. CDR3 sequence (DNA): TGCGCCAGCACCCGACAGGGTGGGTTGAACACTGAAGCTTTCTTT.

The chain links TRBV7-6 to TRBJ1-1; D is unresolved. The V end was cut by 1 base, the J end by 3 bases, with 12 bases between. The CDR3 runs 15 residues. The V gene's germline CDR1 is SGHVS and CDR2 FNYEAQ. The CDR3 is CASSLVSGIDTEAFF. In nucleotides, the CDR3 is TGTGCCAGCAGCTTAGTCTCCGGGATCGACACTGAAGCTTTCTTT. Complete variable domain (other parts from reference TRBV7-6 and TRBJ1-1): GAGVSQSPRYKVTKRGQDVALRCDPISGHVSLYWYRQALGQGPEFLTYFNYEAQQDKSGLPNDRFSAERPEGSISTLTIQRTEQRDSAMYRCASSLVSGIDTEAFFGQGTRLTVV.

V and J are TRBV2 and TRBJ2-7; TRBD2 might be the D (6 bases). This CDR3 region has 14 residues. Trimming removed 3 bases at V and 3 bases at J, with 12 bases between. Per the germline V gene, CDR1 is SNHLY and CDR2 is FYNNEI. The CDR3 nucleotides read TGTGCCAGCAGTGACAGGACGGGAGACTACGAGCAGTACTTC. This sequence encodes CASSDRTGDYEQYF.

In its sample, this clone was seen once. The chain is built from TRBV10-3 and TRBJ2-5, with 13 bases aligning to TRBD2. J was trimmed by 5 bases and V by 6 bases; bases with no gene match: 9. Per the germline V gene, CDR1 is ENHRY and CDR2 is SYGVKD. This CDR3 contains 16 residues. The CDR3 coding sequence is TGTGCCATCAGGACTAGCGGGGGGCCTGGGAAGGAGACCCAGTACTTC. It encodes CAIRTSGGPGKETQYF.

As concerns this clone: One end of the junction fails to match germline, which may point to a read error. The rearrangement joins TRBV6-5 to TRBJ2-7, with 7 bases matching TRBD1. The CDR3 is 15 amino acids. Germline assignment: CDR1 MNHEY and CDR2 SVGAGI. For the CDR3, the DNA is TGTGCCAGCAGTTATTTTCCCGGGACAGTAGGGTGGTTAACATTC. Amino acid sequence: CASSYFPGTVGWLTF.

The J gene is TRBJ2-7, the V gene TRBV28, with D uncertain. The V gene lost 1 base and the J gene lost 0 bases, with 13 bases spanning the gap. From germline, CDR1 is MDHEN and CDR2 SYDVKM. The CDR3 has 16 amino acids. CDR3 loop: CASSLFRSRSSYEQYF. The CDR3 DNA is TGTGCCAGCAGTTTATTTCGGTCGAGGAGCTCCTACGAGCAGTACTTC.

The chain combines TRBV27 with TRBJ2-5; 11 bases fit TRBD1. Germline trimming cut 5 bases from V and 2 bases from J; bases unmatched to any gene: 7. CDR1 MNHEY and CDR2 SMNVEV come from the germline V gene (reference sequence). The CDR3 runs to 16 residues. The CDR3 nucleotides read TGTGCCAGCAGTCCCCGGGACAGGGGGGGGCAAGAGACCCAGTACTTC. Translation gives CASSPRDRGGQETQYF.

This chain joins TRBV7-3 and TRBJ2-7; 7 nucleotides align to TRBD2. Unmatched junction bases numbered 12, after V lost 6 bases and J lost 1 base. The V gene's germline CDR1 is SGHTA and CDR2 FQGTGA. The CDR3 is 16 residues long. CDR3 nucleotide sequence: TGTGCCAGCAGTCCAGGGAGGGAGAACTTTTCCTACGAGCAGTACTTC. Translation gives CASSPGRENFSYEQYF.

The chain is built from TRBV6-5 and TRBJ1-2, with D possibly TRBD1 on 5 matching bases. The V gene's germline CDR1 is MNHEY and CDR2 SVGAGI. V dropped 2 bases and J dropped 2 bases, with 9 bases sitting between them. The CDR3 is made up of 14 amino acids. In DNA form, the CDR3 reads TGTGCCAGCAGTTACAACCGGGACAACTATGGCTACACCTTC. Protein sequence: CASSYNRDNYGYTF.

The rearrangement links TRBV28 to TRBJ1-2; 8 nucleotides agree with TRBD1. The CDR3 totals 13 residues. With V trimmed by 8 bases and J by 7 bases, 9 bases remained unmatched. Germline assignment: CDR1 MDHEN and CDR2 SYDVKM. The CDR3 protein is CASGQQGDPGYTF. CDR3 sequence (DNA): TGTGCCAGCGGCCAACAGGGGGACCCTGGCTACACCTTC.

The gene calls are TRBV6-1 and TRBJ2-2; D is undetermined. There are 16 residues in the CDR3. Germline V gene sequence: CDR1 MNHNS, CDR2 SASEGT. Between the trimmed V and J ends, which lost 4 bases and 9 bases, there was a span of 21 bases. This CDR3 reads CASSVRDRATNRELFF. For the CDR3, the DNA is TGTGCCAGCAGTGTAAGAGACCGGGCCACCAATCGGGAGCTGTTTTTT.

The V gene is TRBV6-1, the J gene TRBJ2-3, with D perhaps TRBD2 (5 bases). Germline loops: CDR1 MNHNS, CDR2 SASEGT. V was clipped by 6 bases and J by 2 bases, with 9 bases between them. The CDR3 totals 13 residues. CDR3 in amino acids: CASRRAYTDTQYF. In DNA, the CDR3 is TGTGCCAGCAGGAGGGCCTACACAGATACGCAGTATTTT.

This clone has just a few counts. V usage is TRBV12-5 and J usage is TRBJ1-5; a weak D match, TRBD1 (6 bases). This CDR3 has 14 amino acids. Germline V lookup: CDR1 LGHNT, CDR2 FRNRAP. Trimming shortened V by 6 bases and J by 3 bases, and 12 bases separated the two germline ends. This CDR3 reads CASGLDSFNQPQHF. The CDR3 nucleotides are TGTGCTAGTGGCCTGGACAGTTTCAATCAGCCCCAGCATTTT.

The chain combines TRBV5-1 with TRBJ2-2; weak D call: TRBD2 (5 bases). The CDR3 totals 15 residues. The germline V and J ends were trimmed by 0 bases and 4 bases, with 10 bases remaining between them. Per the germline V gene, CDR1 is SGHRS and CDR2 is YFSETQ. In DNA form, the CDR3 reads TGCGCCAGCAGCTTGGGAGGGATCCCCACCGGGGAGCTGTTTTTT. This sequence encodes CASSLGGIPTGELFF.

DNA for the CDR3: TGTGCCAGCACTTTCGCCCAGGCGAACTATAATTCACCCCTCCACTTT. It translates to CASTFAQANYNSPLHF. The V gene is TRBV28, the J gene TRBJ1-6; no definite D call. V dropped 7 bases and J dropped 3 bases, with 16 bases sitting between them. The CDR3 has 16 residues. CDR1 is MDHEN and CDR2 is SYDVKM in the germline V gene.

This sequence joins TRBV29-1 and TRBJ2-5, with 7 bases lining up with TRBD2. J gave up 5 bases and V 6 bases, and 12 bases lay outside the gene matches. The CDR3 contains 14 residues. From germline, CDR1 is SQVTM and CDR2 ANQGSEA. Here the CDR3 DNA reads TGCAGCGTCTCGAGGGAGGGTAGTGGGGAGACCCAGTACTTC. It yields the protein CSVSREGSGETQYF.

This clone was detected a few times. V gene TRBV11-2 combines with J gene TRBJ1-3, with a weak D call TRBD1 (5 bases). Trimming removed 3 bases at V and 4 bases at J, with 13 bases between. CDR3 length: 15 residues. Germline-derived CDR1 and CDR2 are SGHAT and FQNNGV. CDR3 sequence (DNA): TGTGCCAGCAGCTTTGGCAGGGCTTACGGAAACACCATATATTTT. Residues: CASSFGRAYGNTIYF.

This clone was observed a single time. The chain couples TRBV6-1 to TRBJ1-2; unclear D gene. The germline V gene encodes CDR1 MNHNS and CDR2 SASEGT. Trimming took 7 bases from V and 1 from J, leaving 13 bases between them. The CDR3 is made up of 14 amino acids. CDR3 region: CASNQRANNYGYTF. In DNA form, the CDR3 reads TGTGCCAGCAACCAACGAGCAAATAACTATGGCTACACCTTC.

The chain couples TRBV19 to TRBJ2-1; D is undetermined. Germline CDR1 and CDR2: LNHDA and SQIVND (reference sequence). Trimming stripped 1 base from V and 5 bases from J, with 15 bases between. The CDR3 is made up of 16 amino acids. The DNA of the CDR3 is TGTGCCAGTAGTATAGTCCCTAGATCCCATCACAATGAGCAGTTCTTC. Residues: CASSIVPRSHHNEQFF.

The J gene is TRBJ1-2, the V gene TRBV5-4, with D perhaps TRBD1 (5 bases). The V end was cut by 0 bases, the J end by 3 bases, with 18 bases between. The CDR3 length is 17 residues. Germline-derived CDR1 and CDR2 are SGHNT and YYREEE (reference sequence). CDR3 coding DNA: TGTGCCAGCAGCTTGGATCTCCCGACAGCAAGTTACTATGGCTACACCTTC. It is translated as CASSLDLPTASYYGYTF.

The chain employs TRBV30 and TRBJ2-2; 7 nucleotides align to TRBD1. The ends lost 3 bases at V and 6 bases at J; junction bases unmatched: 4. This CDR3 spans 13 amino acids. The germline CDR1 and CDR2 sequences are GTSNPN and SVGIG (reference sequence). DNA of the CDR3: TGTGCCTGGAGCCTAGACAGGGCCGGGGAGCTGTTTTTT. This gives the protein CAWSLDRAGELFF. Looking up the rest from reference TRBV30 and TRBJ2-2 gives the full variable domain: SQTIHQWPATLVQPVGSPLSLECTVEGTSNPNLYWYRQAAGRGLQLLFYSVGIGQISSEVPQNLSASRPQDRQFILSSKKLLLSDSGFYLCAWSLDRAGELFFGEGSRLTVL.

The genes are TRBV5-6 and TRBJ2-5; a weak D match, TRBD1 (5 bases). The CDR3 length is 15 residues. Germline assignment: CDR1 SGHDT and CDR2 YYEEEE. V was cut by 6 bases and J by 3 bases, with 18 bases left in between. The CDR3 reads CASNPTELPEETQYF. CDR3 nucleotide sequence: TGTGCCAGCAACCCGACAGAGCTGCCTGAAGAGACCCAGTACTTC.